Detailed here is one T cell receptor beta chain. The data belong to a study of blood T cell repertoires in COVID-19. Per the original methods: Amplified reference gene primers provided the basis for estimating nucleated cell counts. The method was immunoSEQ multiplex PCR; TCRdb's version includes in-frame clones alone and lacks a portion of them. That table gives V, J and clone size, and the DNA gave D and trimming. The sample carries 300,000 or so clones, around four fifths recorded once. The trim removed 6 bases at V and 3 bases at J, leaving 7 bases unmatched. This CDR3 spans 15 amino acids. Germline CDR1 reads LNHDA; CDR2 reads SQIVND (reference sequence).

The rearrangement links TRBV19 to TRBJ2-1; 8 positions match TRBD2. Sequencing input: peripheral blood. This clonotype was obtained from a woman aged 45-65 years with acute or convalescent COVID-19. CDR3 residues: CASRSGGLNYNEQFF. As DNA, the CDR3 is TGTGCCAGTAGGAGCGGGGGCCTGAACTACAATGAGCAGTTCTTC.